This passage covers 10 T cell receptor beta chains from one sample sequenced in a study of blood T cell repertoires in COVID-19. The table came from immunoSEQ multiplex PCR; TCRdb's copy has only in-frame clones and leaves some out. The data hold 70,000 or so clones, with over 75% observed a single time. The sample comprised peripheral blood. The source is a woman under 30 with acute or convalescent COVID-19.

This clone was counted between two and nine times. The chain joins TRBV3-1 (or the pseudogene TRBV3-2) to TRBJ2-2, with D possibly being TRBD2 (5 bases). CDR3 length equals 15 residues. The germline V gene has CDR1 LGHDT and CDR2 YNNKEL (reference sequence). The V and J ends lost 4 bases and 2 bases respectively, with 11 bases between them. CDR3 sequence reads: CASSRGAENTGELFF. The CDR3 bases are TGTGCCAGCAGCCGGGGAGCGGAAAACACCGGGGAGCTGTTTTTT.

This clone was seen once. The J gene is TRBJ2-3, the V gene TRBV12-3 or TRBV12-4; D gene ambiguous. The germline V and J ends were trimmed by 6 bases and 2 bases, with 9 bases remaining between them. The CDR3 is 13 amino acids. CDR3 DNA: TGTGCCAGCAGCCTGACTTACACAGATACGCAGTATTTT. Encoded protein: CASSLTYTDTQYF.

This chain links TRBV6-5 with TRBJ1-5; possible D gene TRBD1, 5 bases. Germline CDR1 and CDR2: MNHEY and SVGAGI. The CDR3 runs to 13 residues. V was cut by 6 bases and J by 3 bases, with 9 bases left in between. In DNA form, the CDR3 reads TGTGCCAGCAGCGACAGATACAATCAGCCCCAGCATTTT. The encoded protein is CASSDRYNQPQHF.

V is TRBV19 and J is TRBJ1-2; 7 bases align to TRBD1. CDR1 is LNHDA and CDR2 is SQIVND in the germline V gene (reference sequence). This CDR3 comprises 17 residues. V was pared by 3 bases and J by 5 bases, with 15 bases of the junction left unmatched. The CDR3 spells CASSMTGQSKYFYGYTF. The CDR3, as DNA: TGTGCCAGTAGTATGACGGGACAGTCGAAGTACTTTTATGGCTACACCTTC. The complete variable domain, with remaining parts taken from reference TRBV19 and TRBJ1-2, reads DGGITQSPKYLFRKEGQNVTLSCEQNLNHDAMYWYRQDPGQGLRLIYYSQIVNDFQKGDIAEGYSVSREKKESFPLTVTSAQKNPTAFYLCASSMTGQSKYFYGYTFGSGTRLTVV.

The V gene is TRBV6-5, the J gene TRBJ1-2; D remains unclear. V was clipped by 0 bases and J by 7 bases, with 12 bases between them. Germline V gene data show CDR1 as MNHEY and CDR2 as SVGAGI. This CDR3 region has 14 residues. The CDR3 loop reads CASSYSTGGPGYTF. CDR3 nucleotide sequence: TGTGCCAGCAGTTACTCGACCGGAGGTCCTGGCTACACCTTC.

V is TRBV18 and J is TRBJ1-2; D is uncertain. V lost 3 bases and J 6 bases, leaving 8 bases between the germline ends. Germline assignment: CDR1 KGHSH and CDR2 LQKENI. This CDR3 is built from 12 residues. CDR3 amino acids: CASSPRGNGYTF. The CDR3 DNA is TGTGCCAGCTCACCCCGGGGAAATGGCTACACCTTC.

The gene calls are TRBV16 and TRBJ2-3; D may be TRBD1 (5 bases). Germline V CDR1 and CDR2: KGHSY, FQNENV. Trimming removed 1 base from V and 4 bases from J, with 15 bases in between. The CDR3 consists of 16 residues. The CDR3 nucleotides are TGTGCCAGCAGCCAATATGTATCCGAAGGGGCAGATACGCAGTATTTT. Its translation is CASSQYVSEGADTQYF. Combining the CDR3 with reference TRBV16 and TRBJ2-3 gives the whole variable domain GEEVAQTPKHLVRGEGQKAKLYCAPIKGHSYVFWYQQVLKNEFKFLISFQNENVFDETGMPKERFSAKCLPNSPCSLEIQATKLEDSAVYFCASSQYVSEGADTQYFGPGTRLTVL.

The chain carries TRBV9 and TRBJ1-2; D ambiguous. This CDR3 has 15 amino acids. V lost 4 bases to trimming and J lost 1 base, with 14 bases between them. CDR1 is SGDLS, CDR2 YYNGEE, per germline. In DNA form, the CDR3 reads TGTGCCAGCAGCCCCGGCCGGCTAGTTAACTATGGCTACACCTTC. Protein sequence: CASSPGRLVNYGYTF.

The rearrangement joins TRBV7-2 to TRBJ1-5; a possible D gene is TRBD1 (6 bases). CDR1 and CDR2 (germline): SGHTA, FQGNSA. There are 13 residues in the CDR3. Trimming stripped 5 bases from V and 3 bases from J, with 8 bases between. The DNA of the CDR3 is TGTGCCAGCAGCCGGGACAACAATCAGCCCCAGCATTTT. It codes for CASSRDNNQPQHF.

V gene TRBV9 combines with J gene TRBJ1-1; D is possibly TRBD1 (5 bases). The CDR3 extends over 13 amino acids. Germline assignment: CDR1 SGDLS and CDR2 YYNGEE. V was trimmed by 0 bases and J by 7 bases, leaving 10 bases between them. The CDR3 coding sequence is TGTGCCAGCAGCGTAGAGGAAGGGGTTGAAGCTTTCTTT. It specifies CASSVEEGVEAFF.